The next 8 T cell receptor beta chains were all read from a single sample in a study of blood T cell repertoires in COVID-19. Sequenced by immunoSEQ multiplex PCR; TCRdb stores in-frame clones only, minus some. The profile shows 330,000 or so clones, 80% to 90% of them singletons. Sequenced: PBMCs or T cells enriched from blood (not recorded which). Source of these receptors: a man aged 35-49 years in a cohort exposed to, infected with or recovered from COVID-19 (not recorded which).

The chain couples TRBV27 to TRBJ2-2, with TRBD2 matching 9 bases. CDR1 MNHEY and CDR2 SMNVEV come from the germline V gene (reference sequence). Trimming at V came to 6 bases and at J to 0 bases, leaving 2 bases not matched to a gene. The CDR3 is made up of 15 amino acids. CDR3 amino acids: CASRASGTNTGELFF. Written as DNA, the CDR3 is TGTGCCAGCAGGGCTAGCGGGACGAACACCGGGGAGCTGTTTTTT.

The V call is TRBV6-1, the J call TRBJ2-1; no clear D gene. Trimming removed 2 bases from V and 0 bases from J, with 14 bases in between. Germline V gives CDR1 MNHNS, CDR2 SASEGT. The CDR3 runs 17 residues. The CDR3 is CASSELLGGSSYNEQFF. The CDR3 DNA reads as TGTGCCAGCAGTGAACTCCTTGGCGGCAGCTCCTACAATGAGCAGTTCTTC.

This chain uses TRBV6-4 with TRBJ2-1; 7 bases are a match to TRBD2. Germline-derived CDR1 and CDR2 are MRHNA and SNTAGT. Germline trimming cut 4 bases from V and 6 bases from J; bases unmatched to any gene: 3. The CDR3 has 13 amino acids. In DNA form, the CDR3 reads TGTGCCAGCAGTGGGGAGCGGGGCAATGAGCAGTTCTTC. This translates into CASSGERGNEQFF.

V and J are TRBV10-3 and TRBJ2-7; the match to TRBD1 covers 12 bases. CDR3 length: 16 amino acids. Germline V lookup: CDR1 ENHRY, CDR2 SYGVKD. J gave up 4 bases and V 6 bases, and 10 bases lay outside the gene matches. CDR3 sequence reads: CAIRGTGGPLSYEQYF. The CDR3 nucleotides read TGTGCCATCAGAGGGACAGGGGGCCCACTTTCTTACGAGCAGTACTTC.

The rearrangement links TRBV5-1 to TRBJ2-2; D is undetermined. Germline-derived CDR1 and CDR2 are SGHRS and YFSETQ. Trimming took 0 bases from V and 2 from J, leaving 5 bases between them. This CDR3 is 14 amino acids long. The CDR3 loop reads CASSLVSNTGELFF. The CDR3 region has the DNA TGCGCCAGCAGCTTGGTTAGCAACACCGGGGAGCTGTTTTTT.

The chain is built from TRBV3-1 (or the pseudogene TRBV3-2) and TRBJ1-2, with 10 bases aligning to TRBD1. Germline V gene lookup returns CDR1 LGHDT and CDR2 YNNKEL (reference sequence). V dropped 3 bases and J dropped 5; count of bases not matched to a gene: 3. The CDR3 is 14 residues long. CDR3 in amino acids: CASSHGQGVYGYTF. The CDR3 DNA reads TGTGCCAGCAGCCACGGACAGGGGGTTTATGGCTACACCTTC.

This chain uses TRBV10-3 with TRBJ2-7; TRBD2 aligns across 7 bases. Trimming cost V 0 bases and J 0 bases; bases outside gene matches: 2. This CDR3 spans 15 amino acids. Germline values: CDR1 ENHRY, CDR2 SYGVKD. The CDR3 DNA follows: TGTGCCATCAGTGAGTCTAGCGGGTACTCCTACGAGCAGTACTTC. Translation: CAISESSGYSYEQYF.

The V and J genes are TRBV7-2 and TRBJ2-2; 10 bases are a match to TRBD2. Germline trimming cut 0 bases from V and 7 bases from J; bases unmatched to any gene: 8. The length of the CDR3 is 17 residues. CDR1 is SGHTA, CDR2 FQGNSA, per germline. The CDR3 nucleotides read TGTGCCAGCAGCTTAGCGCTGGCTAGCGGGAGTGTCGGGGAGCTGTTTTTT. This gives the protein CASSLALASGSVGELFF.